Presented here are 11 T cell receptor beta chains from one specimen sequenced in a study of T cells expressing NK-cell markers. TCRdb re-called the 5' RACE reads and shows each CDR3 protein once, DNA omitted. The specimen's table records about 300,000 distinct CDR3 sequences. Sequencing used blood T cells: a sorted CD56 or NKG2C T cell subset, CD4+ or CD8+ T cells, or bulk PBMC T cells (not recorded which). Source of these receptors: a woman between 18 and 75 years old in good health.

V and J are TRBV18 and TRBJ1-2; TCRdb calls TRBD1, which cannot be checked without DNA. Germline V lookup: CDR1 KGHSH, CDR2 LQKENI. The length of the CDR3 is 14 residues. The CDR3: CASSQSLGAFGYTF.

The V gene is TRBV5-5, the J gene TRBJ1-6. Looked up from germline, CDR1 is SGHKS and CDR2 is YYEKEE (reference sequence). This CDR3 region has 15 residues. The CDR3 protein is CASSLPTPYNSPLHF.

The rearrangement uses TRBV28 and TRBJ1-6; absent DNA, TCRdb's TRBD1 call cannot be checked. CDR3 length: 18 residues. CDR1 is MDHEN, CDR2 SYDVKM, per germline. CDR3 sequence: CASNSTPGQARGNSPLHF. Full variable domain (outside the CDR3, taken from reference TRBV28 and TRBJ1-6): DVKVTQSSRYLVKRTGEKVFLECVQDMDHENMFWYRQDPGLGLRLIYFSYDVKMKEKGDIPEGYSVSREKKERFSLILESASTNQTSMYLCASNSTPGQARGNSPLHFGNGTRLTVT.

The chain links TRBV5-1 to TRBJ2-1; TCRdb returns TRBD2, unconfirmable since there is no DNA. This CDR3 contains 15 residues. Germline V gene data show CDR1 as SGHRS and CDR2 as YFSETQ. CDR3 residues: CASSNSGGAYNEQFF.

V and J are TRBV29-1 and TRBJ2-5; lacking DNA, the TRBD2 call made by TCRdb goes unchecked. The V gene's germline CDR1 is SQVTM and CDR2 ANQGSEA. The CDR3 is 13 amino acids. This chain's CDR3 is CSVARVGLETQYF.

The rearrangement uses TRBV25-1 and TRBJ2-6; TCRdb names TRBD2, which stays unverified in the absence of DNA. The CDR3 loop spans 17 amino acids. CDR1 and CDR2 from the germline V gene are MGHDK and SYGVNS. The CDR3 loop reads CASMARGRGLGANVLTF. Combining the CDR3 with reference TRBV25-1 and TRBJ2-6 gives the whole variable domain EADIYQTPRYLVIGTGKKITLECSQTMGHDKMYWYQQDPGMELHLIHYSYGVNSTEKGDLSSESTVSRIRTEHFPLTLESARPSHTSQYLCASMARGRGLGANVLTFGAGSRLTVL.

The V and J genes are TRBV29-1 and TRBJ1-2. The germline V gene has CDR1 SQVTM and CDR2 ANQGSEA. The CDR3 length is 11 residues. The chain's CDR3 is CSGEGNYGYTF.

The chain links TRBV5-4 to TRBJ2-2; as DNA is missing, the TRBD2 call by TCRdb cannot be tested. Per the germline V gene, CDR1 is SGHNT and CDR2 is YYREEE (reference sequence). CDR3 length: 17 residues. CDR3 sequence reads: CASSPHTGGPNTGELFF.

V gene TRBV7-2 combines with J gene TRBJ2-7; TCRdb lists TRBD2, though no DNA is available to test this call. The CDR3 is made up of 16 amino acids. CDR1 is SGHTA and CDR2 is FQGNSA in the germline V gene. CDR3 sequence: CASSLASGVSSYEQYF. Together with reference TRBV7-2 and TRBJ2-7, the CDR3 gives the full variable domain: GAGVSQSPSNKVTEKGKDVELRCDPISGHTALYWYRQSLGQGLEFLIYFQGNSAPDKSGLPSDRFSAERTGGSVSTLTIQRTQQEDSAVYLCASSLASGVSSYEQYFGPGTRLTVT.

CDR3 protein: CSAAQRLYEQYF. V and J are TRBV20-1 and TRBJ2-7; without DNA, the TCRdb call of TRBD2 cannot be checked. The V gene's germline CDR1 is DFQATT and CDR2 SNEGSKA (reference sequence). This CDR3 comprises 12 residues.

This chain links TRBV5-5 with TRBJ2-3; the TCRdb D gene call, TRBD1, has no DNA to confirm it. Germline V lookup: CDR1 SGHKS, CDR2 YYEKEE (reference sequence). The CDR3 runs 16 residues. This chain's CDR3 is CASSRIRQGLTDTQYF.